This T cell receptor (beta chain) is drawn from a study of T cell responses to AZD1222 COVID-19 vaccine. Study background: Recipients boosted at about 4 weeks or about 12 weeks are pooled.

Study-level points and caveats: Reportedly, close to half of spike-specific TCRs are directed against unmutated variant regions. It should be noted that donors were predominantly white British and more often female, and clonal diversity was possibly underestimated. Spike-specific TCR breadth and depth rose after two AZD1222 doses.

Germline CDR1 and CDR2: SEHNR and FQNEAQ (reference sequence). Trimming shortened V by 4 bases and J by 4 bases, and 19 bases separated the two germline ends. The CDR3 consists of 16 residues. This table comes from immunoSEQ multiplex PCR, and its TCRdb copy is limited to in-frame clones, with some not included. The repertoire holds around 120,000 clones, with 80% to 90% as singletons. A single count supports this clone. Antigen unknown. The TCR originated in an adult in good health. The specimen was peripheral blood, collected on day 0 of AZD1222 vaccination. The V call is TRBV7-9, the J call TRBJ1-2; maybe TRBD1 (5 bases). The CDR3 region has the DNA TGTGCCAGCAGCTCCCCTTTCGGGCAGGGCCCCTATGGCTACACCTTC. Translating gives CASSSPFGQGPYGYTF.